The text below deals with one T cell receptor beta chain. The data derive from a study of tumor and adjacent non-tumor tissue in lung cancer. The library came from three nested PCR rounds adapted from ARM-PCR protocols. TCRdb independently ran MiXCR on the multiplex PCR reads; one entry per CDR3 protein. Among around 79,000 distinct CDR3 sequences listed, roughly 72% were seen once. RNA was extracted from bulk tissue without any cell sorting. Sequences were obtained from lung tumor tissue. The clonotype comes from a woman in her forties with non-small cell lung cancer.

This chain's CDR3 is CASSPRIGGDTQYF. DNA for the CDR3: TGTGCCAGCAGTCCCCGCATAGGGGGAGATACGCAGTATTTT. The chain combines TRBV6-2 or TRBV6-3 with TRBJ2-3; perhaps TRBD1 as D (6 bases). CDR1 and CDR2 (germline): MNHEY, SVGEGT. The V end was cut by 5 bases, the J end by 5 bases, with 14 bases between. The CDR3 spans 14 residues.